In this sample, the clone carrying this T cell receptor (beta chain) turned up many times. Its target is not known. The sample is drawn from a study of T cells after yellow fever vaccination. Study overall: SMART-Seq v4 Ultra Low Input served to prepare low-cell-number fractions. General study findings and limits: A minor fraction of clonotypes spanned both CD4 and CD8 compartments. Once the booster was given, most primary-vaccination clones reappeared, at about 96% for CD4 and over 85% for CD8.

V lost 1 base to trimming and J lost 1 base, with 7 bases between them. CDR3 size: 14 residues. Germline V gene sequence: CDR1 LGHNA, CDR2 YNFKEQ. TCRdb redid the calling of the 5' RACE reads with MiXCR, one entry per CDR3 protein. Among tens of thousands of distinct CDR3 sequences listed, 6.5% to 9% were seen once. The sample here was CD8+ T cells sorted from PBMCs, taken 15 days after the yellow fever booster vaccination. V is TRBV4-2 and J is TRBJ1-2; D not certain. This sequence originates from a man younger than 40 who received the YFV17D yellow fever vaccine. CDR3 nucleotides: TGTGCCAGCAGCCAAGCTGACCTTAACTATGGCTACACCTTC. It translates to CASSQADLNYGYTF.